This TCR beta chain was sequenced during a study of cytomegalovirus exposure and HLA in healthy donors. Study summary: Around four fifths of 350 to 400 genotyped donors fell in the Caucasian-associated ancestry cluster. Study conclusions and caveats: Some V segments, TRBV6-2 and TRBV6-3 among them, were indistinguishable and were therefore excluded. TCR beta V- and J-gene trimming, according to a later analysis, was linked to a missense DCLRE1C variant.

This clone was counted only a few times. Its target is not known. Germline V gene sequence: CDR1 MDHEN, CDR2 SYDVKM. The CDR3 covers 18 residues. With 4 bases clipped from V and 3 bases from J, the junction kept 17 bases outside the gene matches. Amplification used 60 Vbeta primers and 13 Jbeta primers. The assay was immunoSEQ multiplex PCR, and TCRdb's table has in-frame clones only and misses some. This table has over 100,000 clones, around 83% appearing once. This receptor was obtained from a woman aged 45 to 65 in good health and CMV-seropositive. The sequenced material came from PBMCs. V gene TRBV28 combines with J gene TRBJ1-1; 7 bases fit TRBD1. The DNA for the CDR3 is TGTGCCAGCAGTTCTTTAGACAGGGTTGTCCGGGGCGACACTGAAGCTTTCTTT. Encoded protein: CASSSLDRVVRGDTEAFF.